This record concerns one T cell receptor beta chain sequence. Combining a sample-barcoded 5' primer with a J-beta primer mix, a second PCR ran for about 7 to 11 cycles. TCRdb independently ran MiXCR on the 5' RACE reads; one entry per CDR3 protein. The table has about 800,000 distinct CDR3 sequences, around 50% seen once. The sample is drawn from a study of blood T cells in healthy people across ages. Germline V lookup: CDR1 SGHTA, CDR2 FQGNSA. V lost 2 bases and J lost 4; bases outside the gene matches: 6. CDR3 length: 17 residues. The rearrangement uses TRBV7-2 and TRBJ2-3, with 13 bases fitting TRBD2. This clonotype was obtained from a man older than 75 in good health. What was sequenced was blood. Here the CDR3 DNA reads TGTGCCAGCAGCTTAAGGACTAGCGGGAGAGCTCCAGATACGCAGTATTTT. This gives the protein CASSLRTSGRAPDTQYF.